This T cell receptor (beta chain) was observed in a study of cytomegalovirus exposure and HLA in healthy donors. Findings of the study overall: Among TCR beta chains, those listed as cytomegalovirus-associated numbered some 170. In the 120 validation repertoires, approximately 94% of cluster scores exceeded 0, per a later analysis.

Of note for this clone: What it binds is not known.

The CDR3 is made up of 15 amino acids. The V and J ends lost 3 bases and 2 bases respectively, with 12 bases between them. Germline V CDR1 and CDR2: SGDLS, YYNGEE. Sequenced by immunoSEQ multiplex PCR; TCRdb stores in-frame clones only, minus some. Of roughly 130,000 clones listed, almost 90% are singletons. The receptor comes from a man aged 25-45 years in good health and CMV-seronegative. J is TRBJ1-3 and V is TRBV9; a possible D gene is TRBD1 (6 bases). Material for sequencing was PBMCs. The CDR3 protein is CASSADRKPGNTIYF. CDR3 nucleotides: TGTGCCAGCAGCGCGGACAGAAAGCCTGGAAACACCATATATTTT.